What follows is one T cell receptor (beta chain) and its context. It was with 60 Vbeta and 13 Jbeta primers that the PCR ran. TCRdb's copy holds only in-frame clones and misses some; the assay was immunoSEQ multiplex PCR. The data contain roughly 96,000 clones, about four fifths of them singletons. This sample is drawn from a study of cytomegalovirus exposure and HLA in healthy donors. Source material: PBMCs. The origin of this receptor is a woman in her 70s in good health and CMV-seropositive.

This CDR3 reads CASSLVGLAGGETQYF. The CDR3 region has the DNA TGCGCCAGCAGCTTGGTGGGACTAGCGGGAGGAGAGACCCAGTACTTC. The chain carries TRBV5-1 and TRBJ2-5; TRBD2 aligns across 15 bases. The V segment lost 0 bases and the J segment 4 bases; nucleotides outside the gene matches: 1. The germline V gene encodes CDR1 SGHRS and CDR2 YFSETQ. CDR3 length equals 16 residues.